This record concerns one TCR beta chain sequence. Germline V gene sequence: CDR1 SNHLY, CDR2 FYNNEI. Trimming cost V 7 bases and J 0 bases, with 17 bases left between them. The CDR3 contains 16 residues. This sample is drawn from a study of T cell changes during pregnancy in multiple sclerosis. TCRdb's copy holds only in-frame clones and misses some; the assay was immunoSEQ multiplex PCR. The sample consists of about 130,000 clones, 90% to 98% of them appearing once. The receptor comes from a female donor with multiple sclerosis, enrolled in a pregnancy study. The chain employs TRBV2 and TRBJ2-3; TRBD2 is a possible D gene (6 bases). The sequences come from peripheral blood, collected after pregnancy. The CDR3 nucleotides are TGTGCCAGCATTGTCACAGCGGGCCTCAGCACAGATACGCAGTATTTT. Amino acids: CASIVTAGLSTDTQYF.